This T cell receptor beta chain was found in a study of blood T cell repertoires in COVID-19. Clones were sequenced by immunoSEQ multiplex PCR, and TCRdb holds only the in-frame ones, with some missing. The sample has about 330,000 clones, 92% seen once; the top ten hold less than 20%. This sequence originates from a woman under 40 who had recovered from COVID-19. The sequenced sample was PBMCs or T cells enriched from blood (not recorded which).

The CDR3 here is CASSQVTAQETQYF. Written as DNA, the CDR3 is TGCGCCAGCAGCCAAGTGACAGCACAAGAGACCCAGTACTTC. The J gene is TRBJ2-5, the V gene TRBV4-3; TRBD1 is a possible D gene (5 bases). Trimming took 1 base from V and 2 from J, leaving 8 bases between them. CDR1 and CDR2 from the germline V gene are LGHNA and YSLEER. This CDR3 is built from 14 residues.